This T cell receptor (beta chain) stems from a study of blood T cell repertoires in COVID-19. Study as a whole: Nucleic acid was either cDNA or gDNA, and it came from T cells, B-cell-depleted T cells, or PBMCs.

Generated by immunoSEQ multiplex PCR, the TCRdb table keeps only in-frame clones and is missing some. The sample holds roughly 130,000 clones, about four fifths seen once. The J segment lost 4 bases and the V segment lost 5 bases, leaving 7 bases of the junction unmatched. The CDR3 is made up of 14 amino acids. Germline-derived CDR1 and CDR2 are SGHAT and FQDESV (reference sequence). The sequence was obtained from a woman in her seventies with acute or convalescent COVID-19. The chain links TRBV11-1 to TRBJ2-5, with TRBD1 matching over 7 bases. The sequenced sample was peripheral blood. As DNA, the CDR3 is TGTGCCAGCAGCCTATTGGACAGGAGAGAGACCCAGTACTTC. Its protein product is CASSLLDRRETQYF.